The 27 T cell receptor beta chains presented below share a single source sample, sequenced in a study of blood T cells in healthy people across ages. A second roughly 6 to 11 cycle PCR used barcoded and J-beta primers. In TCRdb, the 5' RACE reads were re-called with MiXCR into one record per CDR3 protein. This sample yields approximately 810,000 distinct CDR3 sequences, of which 29% are seen a single time; around 15% belongs to the top ten. The material sequenced was blood. These receptors were taken from a woman aged 80 or older in good health.

V and J are TRBV5-5 and TRBJ1-4; D uncertain. This CDR3 has 17 amino acids. V lost 4 bases, J lost 5 bases, and 21 bases lay in between. Looked up from germline, CDR1 is SGHKS and CDR2 is YYEKEE (reference sequence). CDR3: CASSAAGSRALNEKLFF. The DNA of the CDR3 is TGTGCCAGCAGCGCCGCCGGGTCTCGGGCGCTGAATGAAAAACTGTTTTTT. Full variable domain (rest looked up from reference TRBV5-5 and TRBJ1-4): DAGVTQSPTHLIKTRGQQVTLRCSPISGHKSVSWYQQVLGQGPQFIFQYYEKEERGRGNFPDRFSARQFPNYSSELNVNALLLGDSALYLCASSAAGSRALNEKLFFGSGTQLSVL.

This clonotype was detected ten times or more. CDR3 amino acids: CASSHRRRSQQETQYF. CDR3 bases: TGTGCCAGCTCACACCGGCGGAGGTCCCAACAAGAGACCCAGTACTTC. The chain has TRBV6-1 and TRBJ2-5; a possible D gene is TRBD2 (5 bases). V lost 8 bases to trimming and J lost 2 bases, with 21 bases between them. Germline CDR1 is MNHNS and CDR2 is SASEGT. The CDR3 spans 16 residues.

This clonotype has at least ten counts. The rearrangement uses TRBV6-5 and TRBJ1-5, with unresolved D. Per the germline V gene, CDR1 is MNHEY and CDR2 is SVGAGI. CDR3 length: 13 amino acids. The ends were cut back, 4 bases at V and 6 bases at J, with 10 bases in the middle. In DNA, the CDR3 is TGTGCCAGCAGTTTCAAGTTCTCTCAGCCCCAGCATTTT. It encodes CASSFKFSQPQHF.

This clonotype has more than one count but fewer than ten. The gene calls are TRBV6-2 or TRBV6-3 and TRBJ1-5, with D unclear. Germline-derived CDR1 and CDR2 are MNHEY and SVGEGT. This CDR3 region has 14 residues. The V and J ends lost 2 bases and 3 bases respectively, with 8 bases between them. CDR3 DNA sequence: TGTGCCAGCAGTTACGCGCAGCCCAATCAGCCCCAGCATTTT. Protein product: CASSYAQPNQPQHF.

This clonotype was seen at least ten times. The chain recombines TRBV7-2 with TRBJ2-4; TRBD1 matches 10 bases. The CDR3 spans 17 residues. Germline CDR1 is SGHTA and CDR2 is FQGNSA. Trimming took 0 bases from V and 1 from J; bases not matched to a gene: 3. CDR3 region: CASSLAGQGSAKNIQYF. The DNA of the CDR3 is TGTGCCAGCAGCTTAGCGGGACAGGGGTCGGCCAAAAACATTCAGTACTTC.

The genes are TRBV5-1 and TRBJ2-7; the D call may be TRBD1 or TRBD2 (5 bases each). V lost 4 bases, J lost 0 bases, and 17 bases lay in between. The CDR3 spans 16 residues. Per germline, CDR1 SGHRS and CDR2 YFSETQ. The CDR3 protein is CASSPGASESSYEQYF. For the CDR3, the DNA is TGCGCCAGCAGCCCCGGGGCGAGCGAGAGCTCCTACGAGCAGTACTTC.

This clonotype was observed many times. The V and J genes are TRBV5-1 and TRBJ2-1, with TRBD1 identical over 10 bases. This CDR3 region has 17 residues. With 0 bases clipped from V and 0 bases from J, the junction kept 3 bases outside the gene matches. Germline assignment: CDR1 SGHRS and CDR2 YFSETQ. Written as DNA, the CDR3 is TGCGCCAGCAGCTTGGAGGGACAGGGGAACTCCTACAATGAGCAGTTCTTC. Translating it yields CASSLEGQGNSYNEQFF.

The chain uses TRBV6-2 or TRBV6-3 and TRBJ1-2; no clear D. V was trimmed by 0 bases and J by 8 bases, leaving 4 bases between them. The CDR3 runs to 11 residues. Germline V lookup: CDR1 MNHEY, CDR2 SVGEGT. CDR3 sequence (DNA): TGTGCCAGCAGTTACTCGGAAGGCTACACCTTC. It encodes CASSYSEGYTF.

This clonotype occurred many times. A much bigger clone sits one base away, suggesting this may be a read error. J is TRBJ2-5 and V is TRBV28, with D possibly being TRBD1 or TRBD2 (5 bases each). The CDR3 length is 15 residues. Germline V gives CDR1 MDHEN, CDR2 SYDVKM. V shed 6 bases and J shed 1 base, with 15 bases lying between them. Here the CDR3 reads CASRGRAAVQETQYF. CDR3 in DNA: TGTGCCAGCAGGGGACGAGCGGCCGTCCAAGAGACCCAGTACTTC.

Points on this clonotype: A much bigger clone sits one base away, suggesting this may be a read error. Here the CDR3 reads CASSFMADSYGQYF. In DNA, the CDR3 is TGTGCCAGCAGTTTTATGGCAGACTCCTACGGGCAGTACTTC. The rearrangement uses TRBV12-3 or TRBV12-4 and TRBJ2-7; no clear D gene. The CDR3 length is 14 residues.

As concerns this clonotype: A clone one base away is much larger, so this may be a read error. The CDR3 protein is CASGRQQEAQYF. In DNA, the CDR3 is TGTGCCAGCGGTCGACAGCAAGAGGCCCAGTACTTC. The chain links TRBV6-5 to TRBJ2-7; D possibly corresponds to TRBD1 (5 bases). V lost 8 bases and J 10 bases, leaving 18 bases between the germline ends. Germline CDR1 reads MNHEY; CDR2 reads SVGAGI. The CDR3 spans 12 residues.

As concerns this clonotype: A much larger clone is a single base away; this may be a read error. The CDR3 region has the DNA TGTGCCGTCAGTGGGGGACATCTGAACACTGAAGCTTTCTTT. It translates to CAVSGGHLNTEAFF. This chain links TRBV10-3 with TRBJ1-1, with a weak D call TRBD1 (6 bases). This CDR3 spans 14 amino acids. In germline, CDR1 is ENHRY, CDR2 SYGVKD.

In this sample, this clonotype turned up many times. The rearrangement uses TRBV18 and TRBJ2-5; 7 bases align to TRBD1. Germline trimming cut 3 bases from V and 2 bases from J; bases unmatched to any gene: 15. Per germline, CDR1 KGHSH and CDR2 LQKENI. The CDR3 has 18 amino acids. CDR3 residues: CASSPYLSGQVPQETQYF. Written as DNA, the CDR3 is TGTGCCAGCTCACCTTACCTCTCTGGACAGGTCCCACAAGAGACCCAGTACTTC.

V usage is TRBV28 and J usage is TRBJ2-7; possibly TRBD1 for D (6 bases). CDR3 length: 12 amino acids. The V end was cut by 6 bases, the J end by 4 bases, with 10 bases between. Per the germline V gene, CDR1 is MDHEN and CDR2 is SYDVKM. CDR3 DNA: TGTGCCAGCAGGGACAGAAGATACGAGCAGTACTTC. Residues: CASRDRRYEQYF.

The sample holds many counts of this clonotype. The rearrangement uses TRBV6-4 and TRBJ2-5, with 9 bases matching TRBD1. Germline values: CDR1 MRHNA, CDR2 SNTAGT. With 8 bases clipped from V and 6 bases from J, the junction kept 7 bases outside the gene matches. The CDR3 length is 13 residues. This CDR3 is CASRAGQGKTQYF. CDR3 DNA: TGTGCCAGCCGCGCCGGACAGGGGAAGACCCAGTACTTC.

The chain links TRBV11-2 to TRBJ2-1; D is unresolved. Germline V gene data show CDR1 as SGHAT and CDR2 as FQNNGV. The length of the CDR3 is 13 residues. V lost 1 base, J lost 6 bases, and 7 bases lay in between. For the CDR3, the DNA is TGTGCCAGCAGCTTAGTGGTATGCAATGAGCAGTTCTTC. Amino acid sequence: CASSLVVCNEQFF.

This clonotype was seen at least ten times. The chain couples TRBV27 to TRBJ1-2, with a weak D call TRBD1 (6 bases). The V and J ends lost 2 bases and 5 bases respectively, with 18 bases between them. The V gene's germline CDR1 is MNHEY and CDR2 SMNVEV (reference sequence). The CDR3 covers 16 residues. The CDR3 sequence is CASSLHAGAKGYGYTF. Here the CDR3 DNA reads TGTGCCAGCAGTTTACATGCGGGGGCGAAGGGTTATGGCTACACCTTC.

This clonotype occurred many times. This chain joins TRBV2 and TRBJ2-6; TRBD2 might be the D (5 bases). The CDR3 has 16 amino acids. Per the germline V gene, CDR1 is SNHLY and CDR2 is FYNNEI. V dropped 6 bases and J dropped 4 bases, with 16 bases sitting between them. CDR3 amino acids: CASRPRAGVGANVLTF. As DNA, the CDR3 is TGTGCCAGCAGGCCCCGGGCCGGGGTAGGGGCCAACGTCCTGACTTTC.

This clonotype has only a few counts. V and J are TRBV11-2 and TRBJ1-6, with 8 nucleotides matching TRBD1. Trimming at V came to 10 bases and at J to 10 bases, leaving 6 bases not matched to a gene. The CDR3 is made up of 12 amino acids. Germline V gene lookup returns CDR1 SGHAT and CDR2 FQNNGV. CDR3 nucleotide sequence: TGTGCCACACGACAGGGGACCTCACCCCTCCACTTT. Its protein is CATRQGTSPLHF.

This chain uses TRBV7-2 with TRBJ1-1; D remains unclear. The V and J ends lost 7 bases and 1 base respectively, with 16 bases between them. The CDR3 runs to 15 residues. The germline V gene has CDR1 SGHTA and CDR2 FQGNSA. For the CDR3, the DNA is TGTGCCAGCACCCCCGGAGGTGGCAGGAACACTGAAGCTTTCTTT. This encodes CASTPGGGRNTEAFF.

This clonotype was seen repeatedly, ten times or more. CDR3 in amino acids: CASSGYGVFLYEQYF. The CDR3 bases are TGCGCCAGCAGCGGGTACGGGGTCTTCCTCTACGAGCAGTACTTC. This rearrangement joins TRBV5-1 to TRBJ2-7, with TRBD2 as a possible D gene (5 bases). The CDR3 has 15 amino acids. V lost 4 bases, J lost 3 bases, and 17 bases lay in between. Germline values: CDR1 SGHRS, CDR2 YFSETQ.

This clonotype has at least ten counts. The V and J genes are TRBV10-3 and TRBJ2-5; D tentatively reads TRBD1 or TRBD2 (6 bases each). The germline CDR1 and CDR2 sequences are ENHRY and SYGVKD. Trimming pared 5 bases from V and 11 bases from J, leaving 15 bases between. The CDR3 is made up of 12 amino acids. CDR3: CAISFRGQEQYF. In DNA, the CDR3 is TGTGCCATCAGTTTCCGGGGGCAGGAGCAGTACTTC.

Note on this clonotype: This may be a read error: a much more frequent sequence differs by one nucleotide. This chain connects TRBV6-6 to TRBJ2-5, with D tentatively TRBD1 or TRBD2 (6 bases each). The germline V gene has CDR1 MNHNY and CDR2 SVGAGI (reference sequence). V lost 7 bases and J 1 base, leaving 16 bases between the germline ends. The length of the CDR3 is 15 residues. CDR3 amino acids: CASNEHREVQETQYF. As DNA, the CDR3 is TGTGCCAGCAACGAACACAGGGAGGTCCAAGAGACCCAGTACTTC.

This clonotype was detected many times. The chain recombines TRBV7-9 with TRBJ2-3; TRBD1 might be the D (6 bases). The CDR3 covers 14 residues. CDR1 SEHNR and CDR2 FQNEAQ come from the germline V gene (reference sequence). V lost 6 bases and J 1 base, leaving 11 bases between the germline ends. In nucleotides, the CDR3 is TGTGCCAGCAGATTGGGACAAGGCACAGATACGCAGTATTTT. It specifies CASRLGQGTDTQYF.

As for this clonotype: This may arise from a read error, as a much more abundant clone is one base away. The chain is built from TRBV4-1 and TRBJ2-3, with 8 bases that match TRBD2. The CDR3 loop spans 14 amino acids. With V trimmed by 4 bases and J by 9 bases, 9 bases remained unmatched. Germline CDR1 is MGHRA and CDR2 is YSYEKL. CDR3 residues: CASSRDSGTSTQYF. The CDR3 DNA sequence: TGCGCCAGCAGCCGAGATAGCGGGACTTCCACGCAGTATTTT.

This clonotype was seen more than once but under ten times. This chain joins TRBV7-2 and TRBJ1-5; TRBD1 agrees at 7 bases. Looked up from germline, CDR1 is SGHTA and CDR2 is FQGNSA. The CDR3 length is 15 residues. V shed 5 bases and J 0 bases; nucleotides not matched to a gene: 4. CDR3 DNA: TGTGCCAGCAGCGACAGGGTTACTAGCAATCAGCCCCAGCATTTT. Translation: CASSDRVTSNQPQHF.

This clonotype was counted a few times. Just one base apart from a much larger clone, this may be a read error. V and J are TRBV12-3 or TRBV12-4 and TRBJ2-3; 8 bases line up with TRBD1. The CDR3 length is 15 residues. The CDR3 DNA follows: TGTGTCAGCATTGCCCGGGACAGGATCACAGATACGCAGTATTTT. Amino acid sequence: CVSIARDRITDTQYF.